This T cell receptor beta chain stems from a study of blood T cell repertoires in COVID-19. Study in general: T cells, B-cell-depleted T cells, or PBMCs provided the cDNA or gDNA that served as material.

This table comes from immunoSEQ multiplex PCR, and its TCRdb copy is limited to in-frame clones, with some not included. This table holds 200,000 or so clones, 70% to 90% found once. The CDR3 loop spans 14 amino acids. The germline gives CDR1 LNHDA, CDR2 SQIVND (reference sequence). The ends were cut back, 3 bases at V and 5 bases at J, with 13 bases in the middle. The sequence was collected from a woman aged 50 to 65 with acute or convalescent COVID-19. This chain uses TRBV19 with TRBJ1-1, with D possibly TRBD1 on 6 matching bases. The specimen sequenced was peripheral blood. CDR3 DNA: TGTGCCAGTAGTATCTCGAGGGGGGGTACTGAAGCTTTCTTT. It specifies CASSISRGGTEAFF.